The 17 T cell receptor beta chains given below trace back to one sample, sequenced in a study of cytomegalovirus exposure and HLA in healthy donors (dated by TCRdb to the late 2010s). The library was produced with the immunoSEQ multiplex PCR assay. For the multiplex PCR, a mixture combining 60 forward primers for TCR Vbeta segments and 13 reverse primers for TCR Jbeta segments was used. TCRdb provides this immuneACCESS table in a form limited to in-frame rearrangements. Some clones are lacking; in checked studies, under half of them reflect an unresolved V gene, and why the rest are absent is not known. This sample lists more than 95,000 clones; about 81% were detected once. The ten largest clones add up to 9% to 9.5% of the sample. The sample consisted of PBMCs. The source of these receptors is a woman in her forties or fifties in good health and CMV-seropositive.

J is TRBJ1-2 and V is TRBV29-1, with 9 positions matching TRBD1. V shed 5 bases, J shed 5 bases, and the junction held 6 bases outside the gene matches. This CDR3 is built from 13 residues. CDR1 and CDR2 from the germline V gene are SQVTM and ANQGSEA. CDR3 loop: CSVPRQGEYGYTF. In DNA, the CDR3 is TGCAGCGTTCCGAGACAGGGGGAGTATGGCTACACCTTC.

The CDR3 DNA reads as TGTGCCATCAGTCACCCTGGACAGAAGAACACTGAAGCTTTCTTT. Its translation: CAISHPGQKNTEAFF. This chain connects TRBV10-3 to TRBJ1-1, with D maybe TRBD1 (6 bases). The CDR3 is 15 residues long. CDR1 is ENHRY, CDR2 SYGVKD, per germline. Trimming took off 5 bases at V and 1 base at J, with 14 bases between the two ends.

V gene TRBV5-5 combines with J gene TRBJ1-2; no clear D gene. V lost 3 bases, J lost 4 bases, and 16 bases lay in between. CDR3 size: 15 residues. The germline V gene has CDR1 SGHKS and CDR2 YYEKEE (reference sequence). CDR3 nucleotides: TGTGCCAGCAGCTCCACCGGTGCGACACCCTATGGCTACACCTTC. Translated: CASSSTGATPYGYTF. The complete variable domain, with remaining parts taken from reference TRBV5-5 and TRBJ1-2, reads DAGVTQSPTHLIKTRGQQVTLRCSPISGHKSVSWYQQVLGQGPQFIFQYYEKEERGRGNFPDRFSARQFPNYSSELNVNALLLGDSALYLCASSSTGATPYGYTFGSGTRLTVV.

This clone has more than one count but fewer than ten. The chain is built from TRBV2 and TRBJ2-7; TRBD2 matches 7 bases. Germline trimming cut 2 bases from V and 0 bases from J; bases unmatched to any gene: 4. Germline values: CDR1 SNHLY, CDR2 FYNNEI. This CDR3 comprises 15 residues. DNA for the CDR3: TGTGCCAGCAGTGAATTCCAGCGGGGCTCCTACGAGCAGTACTTC. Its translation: CASSEFQRGSYEQYF.

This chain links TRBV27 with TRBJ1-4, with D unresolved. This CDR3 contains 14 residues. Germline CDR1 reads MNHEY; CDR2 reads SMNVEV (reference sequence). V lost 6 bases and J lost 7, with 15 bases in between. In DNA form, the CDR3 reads TGTGCCAGCAGGCGACGGGGATCTGGTGAAAAACTGTTTTTT. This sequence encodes CASRRRGSGEKLFF.

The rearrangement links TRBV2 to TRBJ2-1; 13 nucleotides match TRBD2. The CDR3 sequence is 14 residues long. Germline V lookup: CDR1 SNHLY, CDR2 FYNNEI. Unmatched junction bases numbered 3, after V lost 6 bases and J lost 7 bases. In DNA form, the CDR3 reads TGTGCCAGCAGGAAGACTAGCGGGGGGAATGAGCAGTTCTTC. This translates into CASRKTSGGNEQFF.

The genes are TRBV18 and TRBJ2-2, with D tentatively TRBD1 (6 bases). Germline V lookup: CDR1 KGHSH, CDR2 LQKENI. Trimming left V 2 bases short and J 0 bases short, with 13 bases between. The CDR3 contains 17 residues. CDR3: CASSPVRGTTNTGELFF. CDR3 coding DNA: TGTGCCAGCTCACCAGTAAGGGGGACAACGAACACCGGGGAGCTGTTTTTT.

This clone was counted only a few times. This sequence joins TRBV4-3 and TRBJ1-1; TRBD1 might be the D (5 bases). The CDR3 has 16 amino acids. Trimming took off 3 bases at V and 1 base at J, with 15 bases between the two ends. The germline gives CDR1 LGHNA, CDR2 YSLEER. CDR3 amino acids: CASSHVFGAGNTEAFF. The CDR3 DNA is TGCGCCAGCAGCCACGTATTTGGGGCAGGGAACACTGAAGCTTTCTTT.

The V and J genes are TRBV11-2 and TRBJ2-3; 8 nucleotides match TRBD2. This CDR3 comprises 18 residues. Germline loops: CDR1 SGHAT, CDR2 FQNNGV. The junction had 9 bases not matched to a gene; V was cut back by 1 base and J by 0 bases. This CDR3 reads CASSLGFLAGTSTDTQYF. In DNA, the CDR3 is TGTGCCAGCAGCTTAGGTTTTTTAGCGGGGACCAGCACAGATACGCAGTATTTT.

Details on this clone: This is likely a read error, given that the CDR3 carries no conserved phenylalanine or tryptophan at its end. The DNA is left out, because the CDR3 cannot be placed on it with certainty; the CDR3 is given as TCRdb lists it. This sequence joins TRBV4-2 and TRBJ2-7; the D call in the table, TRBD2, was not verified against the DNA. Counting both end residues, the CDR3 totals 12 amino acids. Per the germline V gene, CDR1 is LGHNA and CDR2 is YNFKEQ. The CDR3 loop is CASSQDGGLVHL.

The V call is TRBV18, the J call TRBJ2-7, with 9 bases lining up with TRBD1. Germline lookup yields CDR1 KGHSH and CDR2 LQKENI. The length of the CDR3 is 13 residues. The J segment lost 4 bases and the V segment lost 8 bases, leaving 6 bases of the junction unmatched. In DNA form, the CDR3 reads TGTGCCAGCCAAGACAGGGGGAAATACGAGCAGTACTTC. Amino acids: CASQDRGKYEQYF. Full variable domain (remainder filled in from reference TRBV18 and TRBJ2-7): NAGVMQNPRHLVRRRGQEARLRCSPMKGHSHVYWYRQLPEEGLKFMVYLQKENIIDESGMPKERFSAEFPKEGPSILRIQQVVRGDSAAYFCASQDRGKYEQYFGPGTRLTVT.

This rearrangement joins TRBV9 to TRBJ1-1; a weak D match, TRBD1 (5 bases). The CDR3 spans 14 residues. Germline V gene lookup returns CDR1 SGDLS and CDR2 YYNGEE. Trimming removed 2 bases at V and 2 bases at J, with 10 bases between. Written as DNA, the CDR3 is TGTGCCAGCAGCGTGCTGGGACTTAACACTGAAGCTTTCTTT. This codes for CASSVLGLNTEAFF.

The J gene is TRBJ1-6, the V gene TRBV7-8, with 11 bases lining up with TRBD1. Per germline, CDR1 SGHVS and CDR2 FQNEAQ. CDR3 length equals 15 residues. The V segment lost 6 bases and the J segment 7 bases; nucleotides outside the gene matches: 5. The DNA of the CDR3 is TGTGCCAGCAGTTCGGGACAGGGGGGCAATTCACCCCTCCACTTT. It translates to CASSSGQGGNSPLHF.

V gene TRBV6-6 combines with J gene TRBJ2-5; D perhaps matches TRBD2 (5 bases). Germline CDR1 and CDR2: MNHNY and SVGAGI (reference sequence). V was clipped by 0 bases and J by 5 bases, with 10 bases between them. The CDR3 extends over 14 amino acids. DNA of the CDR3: TGTGCCAGCAGTTACTCTTCTTCGGGGGAGACCCAGTACTTC. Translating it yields CASSYSSSGETQYF.

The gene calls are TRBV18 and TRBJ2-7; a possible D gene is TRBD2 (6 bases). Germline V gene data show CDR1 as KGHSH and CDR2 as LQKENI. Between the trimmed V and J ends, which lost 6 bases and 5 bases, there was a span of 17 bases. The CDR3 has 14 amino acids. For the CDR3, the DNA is TGTGCCAGCTCTCAACTTGCGGGGCCCAACGAGCAGTACTTC. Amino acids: CASSQLAGPNEQYF.

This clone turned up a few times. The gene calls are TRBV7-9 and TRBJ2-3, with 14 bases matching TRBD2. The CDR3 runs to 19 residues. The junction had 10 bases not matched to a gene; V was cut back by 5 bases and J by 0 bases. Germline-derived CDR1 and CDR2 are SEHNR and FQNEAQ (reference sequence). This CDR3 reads CASSPRGTSGGTSTDTQYF. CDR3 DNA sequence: TGTGCCAGCAGCCCCCGCGGGACTAGCGGGGGAACTAGCACAGATACGCAGTATTTT. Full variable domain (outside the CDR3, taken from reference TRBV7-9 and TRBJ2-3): DTGVSQNPRHKITKRGQNVTFRCDPISEHNRLYWYRQTLGQGPEFLTYFQNEAQLEKSRLLSDRFSAERPKGSFSTLEIQRTEQGDSAMYLCASSPRGTSGGTSTDTQYFGPGTRLTVL.

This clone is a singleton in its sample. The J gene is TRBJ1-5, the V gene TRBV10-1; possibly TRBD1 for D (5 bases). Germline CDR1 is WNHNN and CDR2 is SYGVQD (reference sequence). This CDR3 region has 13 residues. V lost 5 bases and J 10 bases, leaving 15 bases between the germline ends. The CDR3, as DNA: TGCGCCAGCAGTCGCGGGGGATCTGGACCCCAGCATTTT. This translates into CASSRGGSGPQHF.